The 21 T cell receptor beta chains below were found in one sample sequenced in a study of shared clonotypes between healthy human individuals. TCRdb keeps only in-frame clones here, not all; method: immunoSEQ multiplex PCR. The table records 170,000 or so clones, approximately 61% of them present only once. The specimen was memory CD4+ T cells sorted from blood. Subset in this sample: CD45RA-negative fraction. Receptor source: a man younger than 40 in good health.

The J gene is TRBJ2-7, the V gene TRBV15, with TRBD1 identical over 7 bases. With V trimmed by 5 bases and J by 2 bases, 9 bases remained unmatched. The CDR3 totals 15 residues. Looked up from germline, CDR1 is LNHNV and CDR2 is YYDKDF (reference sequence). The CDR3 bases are TGTGCCACCAGCCCAGGGTACCAGGGGGCCTACGAGCAGTACTTC. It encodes CATSPGYQGAYEQYF.

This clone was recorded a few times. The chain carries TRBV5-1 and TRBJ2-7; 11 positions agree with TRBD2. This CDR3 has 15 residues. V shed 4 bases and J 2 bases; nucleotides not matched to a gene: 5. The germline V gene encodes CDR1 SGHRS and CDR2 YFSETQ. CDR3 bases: TGCGCCAGCAGCCCCGGACTAGCGGGCCCCTACGAGCAGTACTTC. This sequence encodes CASSPGLAGPYEQYF. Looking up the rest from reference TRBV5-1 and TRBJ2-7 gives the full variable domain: KAGVTQTPRYLIKTRGQQVTLSCSPISGHRSVSWYQQTPGQGLQFLFEYFSETQRNKGNFPGRFSGRQFSNSRSEMNVSTLELGDSALYLCASSPGLAGPYEQYFGPGTRLTVT.

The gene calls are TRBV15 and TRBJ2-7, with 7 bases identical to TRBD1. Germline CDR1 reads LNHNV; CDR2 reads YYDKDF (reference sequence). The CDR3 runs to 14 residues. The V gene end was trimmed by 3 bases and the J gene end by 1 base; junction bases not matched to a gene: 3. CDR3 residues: CATSSWDRSYEQYF. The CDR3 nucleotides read TGTGCCACCAGCAGTTGGGACAGATCCTACGAGCAGTACTTC.

CDR3 protein: CSVGSSHVPEQYF. The CDR3 DNA follows: TGCAGCGTTGGCAGTTCACATGTGCCCGAGCAGTACTTC. This sequence joins TRBV29-1 and TRBJ2-7, with D unresolved. V was cut by 4 bases and J by 6 bases, with 16 bases left in between. Per germline, CDR1 SQVTM and CDR2 ANQGSEA. This CDR3 comprises 13 residues.

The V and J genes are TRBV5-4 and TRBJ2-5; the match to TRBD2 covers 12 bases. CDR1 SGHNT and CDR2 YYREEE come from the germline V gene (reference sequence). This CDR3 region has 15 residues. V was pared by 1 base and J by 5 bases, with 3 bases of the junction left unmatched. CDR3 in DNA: TGTGCCAGCAGCTTGAGACTAGCGGGAGTGGAGACCCAGTACTTC. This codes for CASSLRLAGVETQYF.

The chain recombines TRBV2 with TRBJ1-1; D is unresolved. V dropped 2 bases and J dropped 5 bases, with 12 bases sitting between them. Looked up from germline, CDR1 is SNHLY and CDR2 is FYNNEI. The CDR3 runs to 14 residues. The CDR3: CASSERRGRTEAFF. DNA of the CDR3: TGTGCCAGCAGTGAACGGCGGGGTAGGACTGAAGCTTTCTTT. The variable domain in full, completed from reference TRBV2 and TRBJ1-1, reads EPEVTQTPSHQVTQMGQEVILRCVPISNHLYFYWYRQILGQKVEFLVSFYNNEISEKSEIFDDQFSVERPDGSNFTLKIRSTKLEDSAMYFCASSERRGRTEAFFGQGTRLTVV.

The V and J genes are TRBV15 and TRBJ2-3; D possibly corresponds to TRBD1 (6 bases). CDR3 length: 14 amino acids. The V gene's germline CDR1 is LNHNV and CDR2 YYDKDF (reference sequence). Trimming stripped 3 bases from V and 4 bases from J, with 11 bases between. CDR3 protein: CATSRFWTADTQYF. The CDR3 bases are TGTGCCACCAGCAGGTTTTGGACAGCAGATACGCAGTATTTT.

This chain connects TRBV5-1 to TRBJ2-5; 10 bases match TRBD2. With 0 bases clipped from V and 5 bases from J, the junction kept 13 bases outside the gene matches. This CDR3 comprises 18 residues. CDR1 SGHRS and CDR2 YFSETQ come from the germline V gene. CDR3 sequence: CASSLAASGRTGGETQYF. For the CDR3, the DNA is TGCGCCAGCAGCTTGGCGGCTAGCGGGAGAACCGGAGGGGAGACCCAGTACTTC.

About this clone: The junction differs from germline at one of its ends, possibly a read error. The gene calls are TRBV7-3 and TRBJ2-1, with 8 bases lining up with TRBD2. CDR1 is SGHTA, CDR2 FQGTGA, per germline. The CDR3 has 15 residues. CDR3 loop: CASSPTSGSHNEQFF. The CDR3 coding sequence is TGTGCCAGCAGCCCAACTAGCGGCTCCCACAATGAGCAGTTCTTC.

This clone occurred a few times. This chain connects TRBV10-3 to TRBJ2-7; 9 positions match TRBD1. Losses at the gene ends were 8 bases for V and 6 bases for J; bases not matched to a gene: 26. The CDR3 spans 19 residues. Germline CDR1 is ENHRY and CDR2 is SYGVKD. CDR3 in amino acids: CAIESATRSSTGGSGEQYF. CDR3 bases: TGTGCCATCGAGAGCGCTACTAGGAGTAGCACAGGGGGCTCGGGCGAGCAGTACTTC.

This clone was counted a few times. This CDR3 reads CASSLGQGVYNEQFF. The DNA for the CDR3 is TGTGCCAGCAGCTTGGGACAGGGGGTCTACAATGAGCAGTTCTTC. This sequence joins TRBV7-2 and TRBJ2-1; 11 bases align to TRBD1. With V trimmed by 3 bases and J by 3 bases, 1 base remained unmatched. The germline CDR1 and CDR2 sequences are SGHTA and FQGNSA. The CDR3 consists of 15 residues.

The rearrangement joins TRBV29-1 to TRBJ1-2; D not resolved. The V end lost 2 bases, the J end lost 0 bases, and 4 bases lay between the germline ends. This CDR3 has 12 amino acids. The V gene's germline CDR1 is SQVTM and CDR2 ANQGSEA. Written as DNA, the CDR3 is TGCAGCGTTGAAAGCGCTAACTATGGCTACACCTTC. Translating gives CSVESANYGYTF. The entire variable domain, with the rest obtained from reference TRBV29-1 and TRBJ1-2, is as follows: SAVISQKPSRDICQRGTSLTIQCQVDSQVTMMFWYRQQPGQSLTLIATANQGSEATYESGFVIDKFPISRPNLTFSTLTVSNMSPEDSSIYLCSVESANYGYTFGSGTRLTVV.

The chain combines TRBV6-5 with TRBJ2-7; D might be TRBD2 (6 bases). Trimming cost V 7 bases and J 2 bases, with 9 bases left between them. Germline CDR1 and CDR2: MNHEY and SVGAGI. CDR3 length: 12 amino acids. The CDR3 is CASTGRAYEQYF. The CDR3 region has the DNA TGTGCCAGCACCGGGAGAGCCTACGAGCAGTACTTC.

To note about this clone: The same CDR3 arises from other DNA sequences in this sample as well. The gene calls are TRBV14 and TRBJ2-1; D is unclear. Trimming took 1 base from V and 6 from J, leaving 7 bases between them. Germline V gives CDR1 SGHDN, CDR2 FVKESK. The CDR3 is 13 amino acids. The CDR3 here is CASSQVLGNEQFF. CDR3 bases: TGTGCCAGCAGCCAAGTCCTGGGCAATGAGCAGTTCTTC.

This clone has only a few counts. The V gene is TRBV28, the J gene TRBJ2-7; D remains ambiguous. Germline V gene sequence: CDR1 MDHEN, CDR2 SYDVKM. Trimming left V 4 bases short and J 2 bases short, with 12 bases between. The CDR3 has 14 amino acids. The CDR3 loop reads CASSYTGPPYEQYF. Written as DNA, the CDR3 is TGTGCCAGCAGTTATACGGGCCCTCCCTACGAGCAGTACTTC.

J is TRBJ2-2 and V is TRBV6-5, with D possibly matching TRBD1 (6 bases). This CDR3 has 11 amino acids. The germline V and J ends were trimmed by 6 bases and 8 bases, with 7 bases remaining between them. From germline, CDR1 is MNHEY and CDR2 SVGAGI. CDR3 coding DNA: TGTGCCAGCAGCCAGGGGGGGGAGCTGTTTTTT. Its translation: CASSQGGELFF.

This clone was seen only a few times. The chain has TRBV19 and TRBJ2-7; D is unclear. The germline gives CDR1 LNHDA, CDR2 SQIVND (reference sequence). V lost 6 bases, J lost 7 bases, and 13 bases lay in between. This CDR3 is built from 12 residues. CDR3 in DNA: TGTGCCAGTAGCAGCTGGGAAGGGGAGCAGTACTTC. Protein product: CASSSWEGEQYF. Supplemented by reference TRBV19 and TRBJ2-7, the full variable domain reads DGGITQSPKYLFRKEGQNVTLSCEQNLNHDAMYWYRQDPGQGLRLIYYSQIVNDFQKGDIAEGYSVSREKKESFPLTVTSAQKNPTAFYLCASSSWEGEQYFGPGTRLTVT.

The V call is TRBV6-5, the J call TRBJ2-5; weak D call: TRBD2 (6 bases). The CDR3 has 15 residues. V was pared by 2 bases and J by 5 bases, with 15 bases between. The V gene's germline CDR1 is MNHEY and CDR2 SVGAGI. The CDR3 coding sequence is TGTGCCAGCAGTTACCCAGGAGGGAGAGGGGAGACCCAGTACTTC. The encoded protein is CASSYPGGRGETQYF.

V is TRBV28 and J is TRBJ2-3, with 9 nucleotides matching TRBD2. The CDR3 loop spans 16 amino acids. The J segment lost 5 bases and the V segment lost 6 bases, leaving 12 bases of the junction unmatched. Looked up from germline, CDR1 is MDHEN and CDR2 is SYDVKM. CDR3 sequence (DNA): TGTGCCAGCAGCCCTTGGGCGGGAGGGCCCCTAGATACGCAGTATTTT. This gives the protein CASSPWAGGPLDTQYF.

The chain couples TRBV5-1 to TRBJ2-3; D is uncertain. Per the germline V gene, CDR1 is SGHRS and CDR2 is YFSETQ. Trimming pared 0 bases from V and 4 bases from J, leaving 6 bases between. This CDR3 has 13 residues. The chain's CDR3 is CASSLGRADTQYF. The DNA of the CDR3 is TGCGCCAGCAGCTTGGGCCGGGCAGATACGCAGTATTTT. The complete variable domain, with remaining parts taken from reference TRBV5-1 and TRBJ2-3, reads KAGVTQTPRYLIKTRGQQVTLSCSPISGHRSVSWYQQTPGQGLQFLFEYFSETQRNKGNFPGRFSGRQFSNSRSEMNVSTLELGDSALYLCASSLGRADTQYFGPGTRLTVL.

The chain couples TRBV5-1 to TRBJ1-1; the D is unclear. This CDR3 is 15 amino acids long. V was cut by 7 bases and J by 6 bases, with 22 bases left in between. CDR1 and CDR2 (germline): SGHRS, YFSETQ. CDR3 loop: CASGRGTLDPPEAFF. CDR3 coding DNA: TGCGCCAGCGGCCGAGGAACCCTTGACCCGCCTGAAGCTTTCTTT. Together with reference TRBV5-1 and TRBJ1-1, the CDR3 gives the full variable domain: KAGVTQTPRYLIKTRGQQVTLSCSPISGHRSVSWYQQTPGQGLQFLFEYFSETQRNKGNFPGRFSGRQFSNSRSEMNVSTLELGDSALYLCASGRGTLDPPEAFFGQGTRLTVV.